Shown below are 29 T cell receptor beta chains from a single sample sequenced in a study of beta chain features in type 1 diabetes. Study outcomes and limitations: Researchers report that Type 1 diabetes patients had moderately but significantly shorter TCRB CDR3s across all four CD4+ subsets.

These TCRs' antigens remain unknown. Isolated RNA was reverse transcribed in full, so expressed TCRB transcripts were sequenced. Assay used: immunoSEQ multiplex PCR; TCRdb lists only in-frame clones, some missing. The repertoire holds hundreds of thousands of clones, with roughly 8.8% as singletons. Sequences were obtained from central memory CD4+ T cells from blood. The source is a man aged 25-45 years with type 1 diabetes.

This clone has more than one count but fewer than ten. The chain carries TRBV4-1 and TRBJ2-1; possibly TRBD1 or TRBD2 for D (5 bases each). The CDR3 covers 17 residues. Germline V gene data show CDR1 as MGHRA and CDR2 as YSYEKL. V lost 0 bases and J 2 bases, leaving 14 bases between the germline ends. The CDR3: CASSQDAGANPYNEQFF. The CDR3 DNA is TGCGCCAGCAGCCAAGATGCCGGGGCGAACCCCTACAATGAGCAGTTCTTC.

This rearrangement joins TRBV30 to TRBJ2-5, with 16 bases fitting TRBD2. CDR3 size: 14 residues. Germline V CDR1 and CDR2: GTSNPN, SVGIG (reference sequence). V shed 8 bases and J 5 bases; nucleotides not matched to a gene: 5. DNA of the CDR3: TGTGCCGGGACTAGCGGGGGGGCCTTGGAGACCCAGTACTTC. Its translation: CAGTSGGALETQYF.

The rearrangement links TRBV7-2 to TRBJ2-1, with D unresolved. Germline lookup yields CDR1 SGHTA and CDR2 FQGNSA. This CDR3 has 12 amino acids. Trimming took 7 bases from V and 7 from J, leaving 11 bases between them. The CDR3 region is CASTRWVNEQFF. CDR3 DNA: TGTGCCAGCACCCGTTGGGTGAATGAGCAGTTCTTC.

This clone was recorded a few times. The chain couples TRBV7-2 to TRBJ1-2; unclear D gene. The germline V gene encodes CDR1 SGHTA and CDR2 FQGNSA. This CDR3 is 13 amino acids long. The V end lost 1 base, the J end lost 8 bases, and 11 bases lay between the germline ends. CDR3 bases: TGTGCCAGCAGCTTAGGGGAGACCGAGGGCTACACCTTC. This codes for CASSLGETEGYTF.

The chain employs TRBV29-1 and TRBJ2-7; 9 bases map to TRBD2. Germline values: CDR1 SQVTM, CDR2 ANQGSEA. This CDR3 has 13 amino acids. CDR3 DNA: TGCAGTGCCGGAGCGGGGGGCGGCTACGAGCAGTACTTC. Translated, it gives CSAGAGGGYEQYF.

The chain has TRBV5-6 and TRBJ1-1; the D gene is possibly TRBD1 (6 bases). CDR3 length: 13 amino acids. The ends were cut back, 8 bases at V and 1 base at J, with 12 bases in the middle. Germline V CDR1 and CDR2: SGHDT, YYEEEE. CDR3 region: CASSTGPNTEAFF. CDR3 bases: TGTGCCAGTTCTACAGGGCCGAACACTGAAGCTTTCTTT.

The chain employs TRBV11-2 and TRBJ2-7, with TRBD1 identical over 9 bases. The V gene end was trimmed by 5 bases and the J gene end by 1 base; junction bases not matched to a gene: 6. Germline-derived CDR1 and CDR2 are SGHAT and FQNNGV. The CDR3 has 15 amino acids. The CDR3 bases are TGTGCCAGCAGCGCCGGGACAGGGTGGTCCTACGAGCAGTACTTC. It is translated as CASSAGTGWSYEQYF.

The V call is TRBV7-2, the J call TRBJ2-3, with 7 nucleotides matching TRBD2. V gave up 3 bases and J gave up 1 base; unmatched junction bases: 4. CDR1 and CDR2 (germline): SGHTA, FQGNSA. The CDR3 consists of 15 residues. Here the CDR3 reads CASSFWGGRTDTQYF. As DNA, the CDR3 is TGTGCCAGCAGCTTCTGGGGGGGTCGCACAGATACGCAGTATTTT.

The chain is built from TRBV19 and TRBJ2-2; the D is unclear. This CDR3 spans 15 amino acids. The germline CDR1 and CDR2 sequences are LNHDA and SQIVND (reference sequence). The germline V and J ends were trimmed by 4 bases and 4 bases, with 13 bases remaining between them. CDR3 region: CASSTLPVGTGELFF. CDR3 DNA sequence: TGTGCCAGTAGTACGCTACCGGTGGGCACCGGGGAGCTGTTTTTT.

This clone has a handful of counts. The rearrangement joins TRBV5-1 to TRBJ2-5, with D tentatively TRBD1 or TRBD2 (5 bases each). The ends were cut back, 4 bases at V and 1 base at J, with 14 bases in the middle. Germline V lookup: CDR1 SGHRS, CDR2 YFSETQ. This CDR3 contains 15 residues. The CDR3 protein is CASSPGRESQETQYF. The DNA for the CDR3 is TGCGCCAGCAGCCCCGGCAGGGAGTCCCAAGAGACCCAGTACTTC.

Comments on this clone: Additional DNA sequences in this sample encode the identical CDR3. The chain joins TRBV30 to TRBJ2-7, with TRBD1 matching over 8 bases. Trimming removed 5 bases from V and 4 bases from J; junction bases left unmatched: 4. CDR3 length: 12 residues. The V gene's germline CDR1 is GTSNPN and CDR2 SVGIG (reference sequence). This CDR3 reads CAWGDRPYEQYF. The CDR3 region has the DNA TGTGCCTGGGGGGACAGGCCTTACGAGCAGTACTTC.

V is TRBV9 and J is TRBJ2-5; tentative D call: TRBD2 (7 bases). Germline values: CDR1 SGDLS, CDR2 YYNGEE. The CDR3 has 15 amino acids. Between the trimmed V and J ends, which lost 0 bases and 4 bases, there was a span of 13 bases. The CDR3 spells CASSVAGGRVETQYF. CDR3 DNA sequence: TGTGCCAGCAGCGTAGCCGGGGGGCGAGTAGAGACCCAGTACTTC. Drawing the rest from reference TRBV9 and TRBJ2-5, the complete variable domain is DSGVTQTPKHLITATGQRVTLRCSPRSGDLSVYWYQQSLDQGLQFLIQYYNGEERAKGNILERFSAQQFPDLHSELNLSSLELGDSALYFCASSVAGGRVETQYFGPGTRLLVL.

This clone was seen only a few times. The chain joins TRBV18 to TRBJ1-2, with TRBD1 identical over 9 bases. Unmatched junction bases numbered 1, after V lost 3 bases and J lost 2 bases. Germline V gene sequence: CDR1 KGHSH, CDR2 LQKENI. There are 14 residues in the CDR3. The CDR3 protein is CASSPGTGNYGYTF. The CDR3 bases are TGTGCCAGCTCACCTGGGACAGGGAACTATGGCTACACCTTC. The variable domain in full, completed from reference TRBV18 and TRBJ1-2, reads NAGVMQNPRHLVRRRGQEARLRCSPMKGHSHVYWYRQLPEEGLKFMVYLQKENIIDESGMPKERFSAEFPKEGPSILRIQQVVRGDSAAYFCASSPGTGNYGYTFGSGTRLTVV.

There are a few counts of this clone. V is TRBV28 and J is TRBJ1-3; no reliable D call. The ends were cut back, 8 bases at V and 0 bases at J, with 8 bases in the middle. The CDR3 is 13 residues long. Per germline, CDR1 MDHEN and CDR2 SYDVKM. The CDR3 DNA follows: TGTGCCAGCCTGGATCCCTCTGGAAACACCATATATTTT. It is translated as CASLDPSGNTIYF.

This clone came up a few times. This chain joins TRBV6-5 and TRBJ1-1, with D uncertain. The length of the CDR3 is 15 residues. Germline assignment: CDR1 MNHEY and CDR2 SVGAGI. Between the trimmed V and J ends, which lost 6 bases and 7 bases, there was a span of 21 bases. The CDR3 spells CASRPGHLSRVEAFF. CDR3 in DNA: TGTGCCAGCAGACCGGGCCATCTCTCGAGGGTTGAAGCTTTCTTT.

The chain couples TRBV7-9 to TRBJ1-1; 12 bases are a match to TRBD1. There are 15 residues in the CDR3. Unmatched junction bases numbered 11, after V lost 5 bases and J lost 10 bases. CDR1 SEHNR and CDR2 FQNEAQ come from the germline V gene (reference sequence). CDR3 sequence reads: CASSAPGQGARGAFF. The DNA for the CDR3 is TGTGCCAGCAGCGCTCCGGGACAGGGGGCGCGGGGAGCTTTCTTT.

The chain employs TRBV5-1 and TRBJ1-2, with D unresolved. The CDR3 consists of 15 residues. Trimming took 1 base from V and 0 from J, leaving 10 bases between them. The V gene's germline CDR1 is SGHRS and CDR2 YFSETQ. CDR3 coding DNA: TGCGCCAGCAGCTTGTCTGCGAGTACTAACTATGGCTACACCTTC. Its translation: CASSLSASTNYGYTF.

This clone was detected only a few times. The chain links TRBV5-6 to TRBJ1-2, with TRBD1 as a possible D gene (5 bases). This CDR3 spans 16 amino acids. Germline values: CDR1 SGHDT, CDR2 YYEEEE. V dropped 2 bases and J dropped 8 bases, with 22 bases sitting between them. For the CDR3, the DNA is TGTGCCAGCAGCTTAACCGGGACGCTGCTGTTTGAGGGCTACACCTTC. Its translation is CASSLTGTLLFEGYTF.

The chain has TRBV11-2 and TRBJ1-6, with a tentative D call TRBD1 (5 bases). From germline, CDR1 is SGHAT and CDR2 FQNNGV. The V gene lost 1 base and the J gene lost 9 bases, with 13 bases spanning the gap. This CDR3 is 15 amino acids long. CDR3 in amino acids: CASSLAADRGSPLHF. The CDR3 DNA reads TGTGCCAGCAGCTTAGCTGCCGACAGAGGTTCACCCCTCCACTTT. Supplemented by reference TRBV11-2 and TRBJ1-6, the full variable domain reads EAGVAQSPRYKIIEKRQSVAFWCNPISGHATLYWYQQILGQGPKLLIQFQNNGVVDDSQLPKDRFSAERLKGVDSTLKIQPAKLEDSAVYLCASSLAADRGSPLHFGNGTRLTVT.

This chain connects TRBV30 to TRBJ2-1, with D possibly TRBD2 on 7 matching bases. V was cut by 4 bases and J by 10 bases, with 26 bases left in between. The CDR3 has 16 residues. Looked up from germline, CDR1 is GTSNPN and CDR2 is SVGIG (reference sequence). The CDR3 sequence is CAWTPLGAGAFWEQFF. DNA for the CDR3: TGTGCCTGGACACCCCTAGGGGCGGGGGCCTTCTGGGAGCAGTTCTTC. Drawing the rest from reference TRBV30 and TRBJ2-1, the complete variable domain is SQTIHQWPATLVQPVGSPLSLECTVEGTSNPNLYWYRQAAGRGLQLLFYSVGIGQISSEVPQNLSASRPQDRQFILSSKKLLLSDSGFYLCAWTPLGAGAFWEQFFGPGTRLTVL.

The rearrangement links TRBV9 to TRBJ2-5; 7 bases map to TRBD2. The CDR3 contains 14 residues. Looked up from germline, CDR1 is SGDLS and CDR2 is YYNGEE. Unmatched junction bases numbered 3, after V lost 0 bases and J lost 4 bases. CDR3 DNA sequence: TGTGCCAGCAGCGTAGCGAGCGGGGCAGAGACCCAGTACTTC. Translation: CASSVASGAETQYF.

This clone has only a few counts. The V gene is TRBV19, the J gene TRBJ1-4; no clear D gene. V shed 7 bases and J shed 10 bases, with 16 bases lying between them. The CDR3 has 13 amino acids. Germline V gene data show CDR1 as LNHDA and CDR2 as SQIVND (reference sequence). The CDR3: CASTERTIGKLFF. CDR3 in DNA: TGTGCCAGTACCGAAAGAACCATCGGAAAACTGTTTTTT.

A few counts support this clone. This CDR3 is also generated by other DNA sequences in the sample. The chain employs TRBV2 and TRBJ2-5, with 7 bases lining up with TRBD1. In germline, CDR1 is SNHLY, CDR2 FYNNEI. V lost 2 bases, J lost 4 bases, and 1 base stayed unmatched. CDR3 length: 13 amino acids. CDR3 in amino acids: CASSENRGETQYF. The CDR3 DNA reads as TGTGCCAGCAGTGAAAACAGGGGAGAGACCCAGTACTTC.

The V and J genes are TRBV27 and TRBJ1-6; D is unclear. Per the germline V gene, CDR1 is MNHEY and CDR2 is SMNVEV (reference sequence). V dropped 2 bases and J dropped 5 bases, with 10 bases sitting between them. The CDR3 contains 15 residues. The CDR3 DNA reads TGTGCCAGCAGTTTAGGAGTAGGGAATAATTCACCCCTCCACTTT. Protein: CASSLGVGNNSPLHF.

The chain couples TRBV4-3 to TRBJ2-1; 8 bases are a match to TRBD2. The CDR3 is 15 residues long. In germline, CDR1 is LGHNA, CDR2 YSLEER. Germline trimming cut 0 bases from V and 8 bases from J; bases unmatched to any gene: 6. The CDR3 spells CASSQESGGGDEQFF. The CDR3, as DNA: TGCGCCAGCAGCCAAGAAAGCGGGGGAGGGGATGAGCAGTTCTTC.

In regard to this clone: At one end, the junction sequence differs from germline, possibly due to a read error. V gene TRBV19 combines with J gene TRBJ1-4; D ambiguous. Germline CDR1 and CDR2: LNHDA and SQIVND (reference sequence). This CDR3 has 11 amino acids. The CDR3 coding sequence is TGTGCCAGCAGTACTAATGAAAAACTGTTTTTT. Its protein product is CASSTNEKLFF.

This clone was counted only a few times. This rearrangement joins TRBV15 to TRBJ1-5, with D perhaps matching TRBD1 (5 bases). CDR1 is LNHNV, CDR2 YYDKDF, per germline (reference sequence). This CDR3 contains 15 residues. Trimming took 2 bases from V and 2 from J, leaving 10 bases between them. The CDR3 DNA reads as TGTGCCACCAGCAGACAGGGTACTGGCAATCAGCCCCAGCATTTT. Translating it yields CATSRQGTGNQPQHF.

In this sample, this clone turned up a few times. The chain links TRBV5-1 to TRBJ2-5, with TRBD1 matching over 7 bases. Germline V gene data show CDR1 as SGHRS and CDR2 as YFSETQ. V lost 4 bases and J lost 4; bases outside the gene matches: 7. The CDR3 sequence is 14 residues long. CDR3 loop: CASSVGAGGETQYF. The CDR3, as DNA: TGCGCCAGCAGCGTCGGAGCAGGGGGAGAGACCCAGTACTTC.

The chain links TRBV6-1 to TRBJ1-2; unclear D gene. The CDR3 is 11 residues long. Germline lookup yields CDR1 MNHNS and CDR2 SASEGT. Trimming left V 1 base short and J 7 bases short, with 4 bases between. Here the CDR3 DNA reads TGTGCCAGCAGTGAAGGGTCTGGCTACACCTTC. Amino acid sequence: CASSEGSGYTF.